Listed below are T cell receptor beta chains from one sample, sequenced in a study of T-cell reconstitution after alpha-beta-depleted transplantation in children. TCRdb called the PCR reads again in MiXCR, with one record for every CDR3 protein. The table has 300,000 to 400,000 distinct CDR3 sequences, roughly 13% seen once; the top ten hold around 4.1%. The material sequenced was PBMCs, taken from the stem cell graft. The receptors stem from a human donor who donated a stem cell graft to a child with Fanconi anemia. Both conserved end residues are part of each CDR3. Fields, in order: D gene, J gene, clone size, V gene, CDR3 protein, CDR3 DNA. A D gene is named only where the DNA matches it firmly. Expanded clones get a size class; other rows say once, few or many, or leave the size out.

TRBD1 | TRBJ2-1 | NA | TRBV4-2 | CASSQEVWTGRINEQFF | TGTGCCAGCAGCCAAGAGGTGTGGACAGGGAGAATCAATGAGCAGTTCTTC
TRBD1 | TRBJ1-4 | NA | TRBV11-2 | CASSLETGGDEKLFF | TGTGCCAGCAGCTTAGAAACAGGGGGTGATGAAAAACTGTTTTTT
NA | TRBJ1-5 | NA | TRBV30 | CAWSTGTENQPQHF | TGTGCCTGGAGTACCGGGACCGAGAATCAGCCCCAGCATTTT
TRBD1 | TRBJ2-2 | NA | TRBV7-8 | CASRNRDRVGTGELFF | TGTGCCAGCAGGAACCGGGACAGGGTCGGTACCGGGGAGCTGTTTTTT
NA | TRBJ2-1 | few | TRBV6-2/TRBV6-3 | CASSYDGEFYNEQFF | TGTGCCAGCAGTTATGACGGAGAATTTTACAATGAGCAGTTCTTC
TRBD1 | TRBJ2-3 | NA | TRBV5-1 | CASSGGQGGTDTQYF | TGCGCCAGCAGCGGCGGACAGGGCGGCACAGATACGCAGTATTTT
NA | TRBJ2-7 | few | TRBV12-3/TRBV12-4 | CASSTGTGSEQYF | TGTGCCAGCAGTACTGGTACAGGGAGCGAGCAGTACTTC
NA | TRBJ2-5 | few | TRBV12-3/TRBV12-4 | CASSSRPVETQYF | TGTGCCAGCAGTTCCCGCCCGGTGGAGACCCAGTACTTC
NA | TRBJ2-2 | NA | TRBV30 | CAWSKRGHNTGELFF | TGTGCCTGGAGTAAGAGGGGCCATAACACCGGGGAGCTGTTTTTT
NA | TRBJ1-1 | NA | TRBV7-9 | CASLSGQPMNTEAFF | TGTGCCAGCCTCTCCGGACAGCCCATGAACACTGAAGCTTTCTTT
NA | TRBJ2-3 | many | TRBV29-1 | CSVPYEDTQYF | TGCAGCGTCCCTTACGAAGATACGCAGTATTTT
NA | TRBJ1-1 | many | TRBV6-5 | CASSIPGTEAFF | TGTGCCAGCAGTATACCGGGCACTGAAGCTTTCTTT
TRBD1 | TRBJ2-7 | many | TRBV29-1 | CSVADRATYEQYF | TGCAGCGTTGCAGACAGGGCGACCTACGAGCAGTACTTC
TRBD1 | TRBJ2-7 | NA | TRBV27 | CASNKRGQGTEQYF | TGTGCCAGCAACAAAAGGGGACAGGGGACCGAGCAGTACTTC
NA | TRBJ2-2 | NA | TRBV2 | CASQGLSTGELFF | TGTGCCTCCCAGGGGTTGAGCACCGGGGAGCTGTTTTTT
NA | TRBJ1-2 | NA | TRBV6-1 | CASSEGGPANYGYTF | TGTGCCAGCAGTGAAGGGGGTCCGGCTAACTATGGCTACACCTTC
TRBD1 | TRBJ2-7 | many | TRBV12-3/TRBV12-4 | CASSSYGTGIYEQYF | TGTGCCAGCAGTTCCTACGGGACAGGGATCTACGAGCAGTACTTC
TRBD1 | TRBJ2-1 | many | TRBV29-1 | CSGTGVGEQFF | TGCAGCGGTACAGGGGTCGGTGAGCAGTTCTTC
NA | TRBJ2-2 | many | TRBV20-1 | CSAREHATGELFF | TGCAGTGCTAGAGAACATGCCACCGGGGAGCTGTTTTTT
NA | TRBJ1-5 | few | TRBV20-1 | CSASQGSTYQPQHF | TGCAGTGCTAGCCAAGGTAGTACCTATCAGCCCCAGCATTTT
NA | TRBJ2-7 | few | TRBV5-1 | CASSPEAGVYYEQYF | TGCGCCAGCAGCCCGGAGGCAGGGGTATACTACGAGCAGTACTTC
NA | TRBJ2-7 | NA | TRBV5-6 | CASTRGGVYEQYF | TGTGCCAGCACTCGGGGTGGCGTATACGAGCAGTACTTC
NA | TRBJ1-1 | few | TRBV7-8 | CASSFRERGDAFF | TGTGCCAGCAGCTTCCGGGAAAGGGGCGACGCTTTCTTT
NA | TRBJ1-2 | many | TRBV3-1 | CASSQNRDGYTF | TGTGCCAGCAGCCAAAATAGGGACGGCTACACCTTC
NA | TRBJ2-3 | few | TRBV5-4 | CASRPGLRSSTDTQYF | TGTGCCAGCAGACCGGGATTGCGCTCTAGCACAGATACGCAGTATTTT
TRBD2 | TRBJ2-1 | NA | TRBV5-1 | CASSLSSGGAAEQFF | TGCGCCAGCAGCTTGAGCAGCGGGGGGGCCGCTGAGCAGTTCTTC
TRBD2 | TRBJ2-1 | NA | TRBV5-1 | CASSLASGGAAYEQFF | TGCGCCAGCAGCTTGGCTAGCGGGGGGGCCGCCTATGAGCAGTTCTTC
NA | TRBJ2-3 | many | TRBV7-2 | CASSLDSASTQYF | TGTGCCAGCAGCTTAGATTCAGCAAGCACGCAGTATTTT
NA | TRBJ2-5 | NA | TRBV28 | CASSEPGGPQETQYF | TGTGCCAGCAGTGAGCCCGGGGGGCCTCAAGAGACCCAGTACTTC
NA | TRBJ2-4 | few | TRBV3-1 | CASSQGGAWSIQYF | TGTGCCAGCAGCCAAGGTGGGGCATGGAGCATTCAGTACTTC
NA | TRBJ2-1 | NA | TRBV5-1 | CASSRDSQNPHEQFF | TGCGCCAGCAGCCGCGACAGTCAGAATCCGCATGAGCAGTTCTTC
NA | TRBJ2-1 | few | TRBV4-3 | CASSQDPFNEQFF | TGCGCCAGCAGCCAAGATCCGTTCAATGAGCAGTTCTTC
NA | TRBJ2-3 | many | TRBV5-1 | CASSSWSSTDTQYF | TGCGCCAGCAGCTCCTGGAGTTCCACAGATACGCAGTATTTT
NA | TRBJ2-1 | few | TRBV10-3 | CATAREGISNEQFF | TGTGCCACCGCGAGAGAGGGAATCAGCAATGAGCAGTTCTTC
NA | TRBJ2-1 | NA | TRBV20-1 | CSARPLPGSEQFF | TGCAGTGCTAGACCCTTACCGGGTTCTGAGCAGTTCTTC
TRBD2 | TRBJ2-1 | many | TRBV9 | CASSVDHGGGLINEQFF | TGTGCCAGCAGCGTAGACCACGGGGGGGGATTAATCAATGAGCAGTTCTTC
TRBD2 | TRBJ2-7 | many | TRBV7-8 | CASSLGAGVSGEQYF | TGTGCCAGCAGCTTAGGTGCGGGGGTAAGCGGCGAGCAGTACTTC
NA | TRBJ2-5 | NA | TRBV11-2 | CASSPHSRRTAQETQYF | TGTGCCAGCAGCCCACATAGCCGAAGGACTGCTCAAGAGACCCAGTACTTC
NA | TRBJ2-3 | few | TRBV12-3/TRBV12-4 | CASSFTGREDTQYF | TGTGCCAGCAGTTTCACAGGGCGGGAAGATACGCAGTATTTT
NA | TRBJ2-3 | many | TRBV6-5 | CASSYSEGTDTQYF | TGTGCCAGCAGTTACTCGGAGGGAACAGATACGCAGTATTTT
NA | TRBJ1-4 | NA | TRBV4-3 | CASSLRGVSKLFF | TGCGCCAGCAGCCTCCGGGGGGTGTCAAAACTGTTTTTT
NA | TRBJ1-1 | many | TRBV11-2 | CASSVGRKNTEAFF | TGTGCCAGCAGCGTGGGACGGAAGAACACTGAAGCTTTCTTT
NA | TRBJ1-2 | many | TRBV5-6 | CASSFQTNYGYTF | TGTGCCAGCAGCTTCCAAACTAACTATGGCTACACCTTC
NA | TRBJ2-1 | NA | TRBV5-1 | CASGLGSEQFF | TGCGCCAGTGGACTGGGAAGTGAGCAGTTCTTC
NA | TRBJ1-4 | once | TRBV30 | CAWKWEGLTNEKLFF | TGTGCCTGGAAATGGGAGGGACTGACGAATGAAAAACTGTTTTTT
NA | TRBJ1-2 | NA | TRBV12-3/TRBV12-4 | CASTQKAGRNYGYTF | TGTGCCAGCACCCAAAAAGCAGGCCGAAACTATGGCTACACCTTC
NA | TRBJ1-6 | NA | TRBV4-3 | CASSQQQEYSPLHF | TGCGCCAGCAGCCAACAGCAGGAGTATTCACCCCTCCACTTT